These 29 T cell receptor beta chains originate from one sample sequenced in a study of blood T cell repertoires in COVID-19. The assay was immunoSEQ multiplex PCR, and TCRdb's table has in-frame clones only and misses some. The table shows 100,000 to 150,000 clones, with approximately 81% occurring only once. Sample: peripheral blood. The receptors were sampled from a woman aged 45-65 years with acute or convalescent COVID-19.

The chain employs TRBV7-9 and TRBJ2-2, with TRBD1 identical over 9 bases. Germline values: CDR1 SEHNR, CDR2 FQNEAQ (reference sequence). The J segment lost 6 bases and the V segment lost 6 bases, leaving 5 bases of the junction unmatched. The CDR3 covers 14 residues. The chain's CDR3 is CASSFGQGSGELFF. The CDR3 region has the DNA TGTGCCAGCAGTTTCGGACAGGGGTCCGGGGAGCTGTTTTTT.

This chain joins TRBV13 and TRBJ1-5; no clear D. The V gene lost 5 bases and the J gene lost 0 bases, with 5 bases spanning the gap. Germline assignment: CDR1 PRHDT and CDR2 FYEKMQ (reference sequence). The CDR3 sequence is 13 residues long. The CDR3 DNA follows: TGTGCCAGCAGCCGGGATAGCAATCAGCCCCAGCATTTT. This translates into CASSRDSNQPQHF. Full variable domain (outside the CDR3, taken from reference TRBV13 and TRBJ1-5): AAGVIQSPRHLIKEKRETATLKCYPIPRHDTVYWYQQGPGQDPQFLISFYEKMQSDKGSIPDRFSAQQFSDYHSELNMSSLELGDSALYFCASSRDSNQPQHFGDGTRLSIL.

The chain recombines TRBV3-1 (or the pseudogene TRBV3-2) with TRBJ1-3; D is ambiguous. The V and J ends lost 2 bases and 8 bases respectively, with 7 bases between them. This CDR3 is built from 12 residues. CDR1 LGHDT and CDR2 YNNKEL come from the germline V gene (reference sequence). In DNA, the CDR3 is TGTGCCAGCAGCCAACCGGCGGACACCATATATTTT. Protein: CASSQPADTIYF.

The chain has TRBV30 and TRBJ1-2; D is ambiguous. The CDR3 is 13 amino acids. The germline gives CDR1 GTSNPN, CDR2 SVGIG (reference sequence). Trimming removed 4 bases from V and 14 bases from J, with 23 bases in between. CDR3 sequence (DNA): TGTGCCTGGACACCCAGTGCGCTGACCGAGGAAACCTTC. It encodes CAWTPSALTEETF.

The chain recombines TRBV7-6 with TRBJ2-7; 7 positions match TRBD2. This CDR3 comprises 14 residues. Germline values: CDR1 SGHVS, CDR2 FNYEAQ. Unmatched junction bases numbered 4, after V lost 1 base and J lost 4 bases. CDR3 sequence reads: CASSLGTRVYEQYF. In DNA, the CDR3 is TGTGCCAGCAGCTTAGGGACTAGAGTATACGAGCAGTACTTC.

CDR3 region: CASSGGTSGRSTDTQYF. The CDR3 DNA sequence: TGCGCCAGCAGTGGAGGGACTAGCGGGAGAAGCACAGATACGCAGTATTTT. The genes are TRBV10-2 and TRBJ2-3, with TRBD2 identical over 14 bases. The CDR3 is 17 amino acids. Germline V gives CDR1 WSHSY, CDR2 SAAADI. V was pared by 4 bases and J by 0 bases, with 3 bases of the junction left unmatched.

This chain links TRBV10-3 with TRBJ1-1, with D hard to call. Deletions cut 4 bases from V and 0 bases from J, with 9 bases between. From germline, CDR1 is ENHRY and CDR2 SYGVKD. There are 14 residues in the CDR3. The chain's CDR3 is CAISGINMNTEAFF. DNA of the CDR3: TGTGCCATCAGTGGTATAAACATGAACACTGAAGCTTTCTTT.

The chain recombines TRBV2 with TRBJ1-6; 7 bases align to TRBD1. From germline, CDR1 is SNHLY and CDR2 FYNNEI. The CDR3 is 14 amino acids. Trimming cost V 7 bases and J 12 bases; bases outside gene matches: 12. CDR3 region: CASIGAVQGVPLHF. The CDR3 bases are TGTGCCAGCATAGGGGCCGTCCAGGGGGTACCCCTCCACTTT.

The chain employs TRBV6-5 and TRBJ1-5; 8 positions match TRBD1. Unmatched junction bases numbered 11, after V lost 8 bases and J lost 5 bases. This CDR3 comprises 15 residues. Germline V gene sequence: CDR1 MNHEY, CDR2 SVGAGI. The CDR3 bases are TGTGCCAGCGGGATGGGACAGGACCGATATCAGCCCCAGCATTTT. Residues: CASGMGQDRYQPQHF.

The V gene is TRBV18, the J gene TRBJ1-5; 11 bases fit TRBD1. The germline V gene encodes CDR1 KGHSH and CDR2 LQKENI. Trimming removed 4 bases from V and 6 bases from J; junction bases left unmatched: 11. The CDR3 is 17 residues long. The DNA of the CDR3 is TGTGCCAGCTCACTTTATTCGGGACAGGGGGTAGGTCAGCCCCAGCATTTT. Translated: CASSLYSGQGVGQPQHF.

The chain carries TRBV4-1 and TRBJ1-2, with TRBD1 matching 9 bases. The germline V gene encodes CDR1 MGHRA and CDR2 YSYEKL. The CDR3 covers 15 residues. The trim removed 3 bases at V and 8 bases at J, leaving 10 bases unmatched. CDR3 sequence (DNA): TGCGCCAGCAGCCAGGCCGGGACAGGGATTAACGGCTACACCTTC. It is translated as CASSQAGTGINGYTF.

This chain uses TRBV11-2 with TRBJ2-7; the match to TRBD2 covers 14 bases. The CDR3 loop spans 15 amino acids. The V segment lost 4 bases and the J segment 4 bases; nucleotides outside the gene matches: 3. Germline V CDR1 and CDR2: SGHAT, FQNNGV. The CDR3 DNA reads TGTGCCAGCAGCTCGGGACTAGCGGGAGTTTACGAGCAGTACTTC. Amino acid sequence: CASSSGLAGVYEQYF.

The chain employs TRBV5-1 and TRBJ1-1; D is possibly TRBD1 (5 bases). The CDR3 is 14 residues long. Germline values: CDR1 SGHRS, CDR2 YFSETQ. The V end lost 0 bases, the J end lost 1 base, and 7 bases lay between the germline ends. CDR3 in DNA: TGCGCCAGCAGCTTGGAGGACACGAACACTGAAGCTTTCTTT. Translating it yields CASSLEDTNTEAFF.

The J gene is TRBJ1-4, the V gene TRBV5-4; possible D gene TRBD1, 6 bases. The CDR3 consists of 17 residues. Trimming removed 0 bases at V and 7 bases at J, with 19 bases between. In germline, CDR1 is SGHNT, CDR2 YYREEE (reference sequence). The CDR3 spells CASSLGIQGQGTEKLFF. The CDR3 coding sequence is TGTGCCAGCAGCTTGGGGATTCAGGGTCAGGGGACTGAAAAACTGTTTTTT.

Here the CDR3 reads CASRKGQSWETQYF. The DNA of the CDR3 is TGTGCCAGCAGAAAAGGACAGTCTTGGGAGACCCAGTACTTC. The chain joins TRBV6-5 to TRBJ2-5; possible D gene TRBD1, 6 bases. The germline V gene encodes CDR1 MNHEY and CDR2 SVGAGI. The CDR3 consists of 14 residues. Trimming left V 6 bases short and J 5 bases short, with 16 bases between.

This clone was picked up one time. The rearrangement uses TRBV9 and TRBJ2-1; 7 bases match TRBD2. Germline V gene data show CDR1 as SGDLS and CDR2 as YYNGEE. This CDR3 is built from 14 residues. V lost 3 bases to trimming and J lost 6 bases; unmatched junction nucleotides: 6. CDR3 amino acids: CASSAGGWGNEQFF. The CDR3 nucleotides are TGTGCCAGCAGCGCCGGGGGGTGGGGCAATGAGCAGTTCTTC. The full variable domain, its missing parts supplied by reference TRBV9 and TRBJ2-1, is DSGVTQTPKHLITATGQRVTLRCSPRSGDLSVYWYQQSLDQGLQFLIQYYNGEERAKGNILERFSAQQFPDLHSELNLSSLELGDSALYFCASSAGGWGNEQFFGPGTRLTVL.

The chain is built from TRBV19 and TRBJ2-3, with D possibly being TRBD2 (6 bases). Germline values: CDR1 LNHDA, CDR2 SQIVND (reference sequence). V was cut by 5 bases and J by 6 bases, with 12 bases left in between. This CDR3 is built from 13 residues. The CDR3 DNA sequence: TGTGCCAGTAGTTTTGGAGGGAGGGATACGCAGTATTTT. This gives the protein CASSFGGRDTQYF.

This clone ranks as medium-sized (0.01 to 0.1%). This rearrangement joins TRBV27 to TRBJ2-6; D gene ambiguous. This CDR3 contains 13 residues. The V gene's germline CDR1 is MNHEY and CDR2 SMNVEV (reference sequence). V was cut by 7 bases and J by 0 bases, with 4 bases left in between. CDR3 in amino acids: CASTSSGANVLTF. DNA for the CDR3: TGTGCCAGCACCAGCTCTGGGGCCAACGTCCTGACTTTC.

The chain recombines TRBV5-1 with TRBJ1-2; 10 bases match TRBD1. Germline CDR1 and CDR2: SGHRS and YFSETQ. V was clipped by 4 bases and J by 3 bases; unmatched bases: 3. This CDR3 has 14 amino acids. CDR3 protein: CASSRTGGDYGYTF. CDR3 nucleotides: TGCGCCAGCAGCCGGACAGGGGGTGACTATGGCTACACCTTC.

The chain links TRBV19 to TRBJ1-5, with 10 bases fitting TRBD1. The length of the CDR3 is 16 residues. V trimming: 1 base; J trimming: 7 bases; junction bases outside the gene matches: 7. Per the germline V gene, CDR1 is LNHDA and CDR2 is SQIVND (reference sequence). CDR3 nucleotides: TGTGCCAGTAGTATAGGGGACAGGGGTTTTAGACAGCCCCAGCATTTT. This codes for CASSIGDRGFRQPQHF.

The chain combines TRBV4-2 with TRBJ2-3, with 7 positions matching TRBD2. Germline loops: CDR1 LGHNA, CDR2 YNFKEQ. The CDR3 is 15 residues long. Germline trimming cut 4 bases from V and 4 bases from J; bases unmatched to any gene: 8. For the CDR3, the DNA is TGTGCCAGCAGCCGGGGCGGACTAGGCCCAGATACGCAGTATTTT. It codes for CASSRGGLGPDTQYF.

V is TRBV7-9 and J is TRBJ2-7; 10 bases align to TRBD2. The CDR3 runs to 15 residues. The germline CDR1 and CDR2 sequences are SEHNR and FQNEAQ (reference sequence). V gave up 6 bases and J gave up 0 bases; unmatched junction bases: 5. The CDR3 DNA sequence: TGTGCCAGCAGGTCTACTAGCGGGACCTCCTACGAGCAGTACTTC. Its translation: CASRSTSGTSYEQYF. The full variable domain, in which reference TRBV7-9 and TRBJ2-7 provide the parts outside the CDR3, is DTGVSQNPRHKITKRGQNVTFRCDPISEHNRLYWYRQTLGQGPEFLTYFQNEAQLEKSRLLSDRFSAERPKGSFSTLEIQRTEQGDSAMYLCASRSTSGTSYEQYFGPGTRLTVT.

This rearrangement joins TRBV6-4 to TRBJ2-5, with 8 bases lining up with TRBD1. The germline V gene encodes CDR1 MRHNA and CDR2 SNTAGT. V trimming: 8 bases; J trimming: 5 bases; junction bases outside the gene matches: 13. CDR3 length: 15 residues. The CDR3 nucleotides are TGTGCCAGCCAACGGACAGGGTCCCCCGTTGAGACCCAGTACTTC. Translating it yields CASQRTGSPVETQYF.

The chain employs TRBV5-6 and TRBJ1-5; 7 bases are shared with TRBD1. Germline V CDR1 and CDR2: SGHDT, YYEEEE. V lost 2 bases and J lost 2; bases outside the gene matches: 1. This CDR3 has 14 amino acids. CDR3 protein: CASSFTGGNQPQHF. The DNA of the CDR3 is TGTGCCAGCAGCTTCACAGGGGGCAATCAGCCCCAGCATTTT.

This chain connects TRBV2 to TRBJ2-5; 7 bases fit TRBD1. Unmatched junction bases numbered 5, after V lost 9 bases and J lost 1 base. The CDR3 is made up of 13 amino acids. Per the germline V gene, CDR1 is SNHLY and CDR2 is FYNNEI. CDR3 sequence (DNA): TGTGCCAGTGACTGGGACAGCCAAGAGACCCAGTACTTC. It encodes CASDWDSQETQYF.

The rearrangement links TRBV3-1 (or the pseudogene TRBV3-2) to TRBJ2-3; D possibly corresponds to TRBD2 (6 bases). Germline lookup yields CDR1 LGHDT and CDR2 YNNKEL (reference sequence). Deletions cut 1 base from V and 6 bases from J, with 11 bases between. The CDR3 length is 14 residues. CDR3 coding DNA: TGTGCCAGCAGCCAAGGGACTACCTCGGATACGCAGTATTTT. This translates into CASSQGTTSDTQYF.

The table lists this clone with a count of one. J is TRBJ2-1 and V is TRBV7-9, with 12 bases aligning to TRBD2. Losses at the gene ends were 4 bases for V and 7 bases for J; bases not matched to a gene: 5. From germline, CDR1 is SEHNR and CDR2 FQNEAQ (reference sequence). This CDR3 region has 15 residues. In nucleotides, the CDR3 is TGTGCCAGCAGCTACGGACTAGCGGGAAGGAATGAGCAGTTCTTC. It yields the protein CASSYGLAGRNEQFF.

This rearrangement joins TRBV2 to TRBJ2-7; TRBD1 agrees at 9 bases. V was clipped by 5 bases and J by 7 bases; unmatched bases: 9. From germline, CDR1 is SNHLY and CDR2 FYNNEI. This CDR3 region has 14 residues. The CDR3 reads CASSPEQGAVEQYF. The CDR3 DNA follows: TGTGCCAGCAGTCCAGAACAGGGGGCGGTAGAGCAGTACTTC.

This clone was counted once. The chain's CDR3 is CASSQGPNGYYEQYF. The CDR3 DNA sequence: TGCGCCAGCAGCCAAGGTCCAAACGGTTACTACGAGCAGTACTTC. The chain has TRBV4-1 and TRBJ2-7; D call uncertain. The CDR3 totals 15 residues. The V and J ends lost 1 base and 3 bases respectively, with 13 bases between them. CDR1 MGHRA and CDR2 YSYEKL come from the germline V gene.